This T cell receptor beta chain is drawn from a study of blood T cells in healthy people across ages. Overall study findings and caveats: In older individuals, TCR beta diversity per million T cells was lower, falling roughly linearly with age.

It was with a sample-barcoded 5' primer and a J-beta primer mix that a second PCR of roughly 7 to 12 cycles was run. A single record per CDR3 protein comes from TCRdb applying MiXCR to the 5' RACE reads. The repertoire holds about 970,000 distinct CDR3 sequences, with roughly 50% as singletons. V was pared by 5 bases and J by 7 bases, with 17 bases between. Germline V gives CDR1 SGHTA, CDR2 FQGNSA. The CDR3 has 15 amino acids. As for this clonotype: The target antigen is unknown.

Specimen: blood. V is TRBV7-2 and J is TRBJ1-4; D is perhaps TRBD1 (6 bases). This receptor was taken from a woman aged 55-75 years in good health. The CDR3 loop reads CASSTRHREGEKLFF. DNA of the CDR3: TGTGCCAGCAGCACCCGACACAGGGAGGGTGAAAAACTGTTTTTT.